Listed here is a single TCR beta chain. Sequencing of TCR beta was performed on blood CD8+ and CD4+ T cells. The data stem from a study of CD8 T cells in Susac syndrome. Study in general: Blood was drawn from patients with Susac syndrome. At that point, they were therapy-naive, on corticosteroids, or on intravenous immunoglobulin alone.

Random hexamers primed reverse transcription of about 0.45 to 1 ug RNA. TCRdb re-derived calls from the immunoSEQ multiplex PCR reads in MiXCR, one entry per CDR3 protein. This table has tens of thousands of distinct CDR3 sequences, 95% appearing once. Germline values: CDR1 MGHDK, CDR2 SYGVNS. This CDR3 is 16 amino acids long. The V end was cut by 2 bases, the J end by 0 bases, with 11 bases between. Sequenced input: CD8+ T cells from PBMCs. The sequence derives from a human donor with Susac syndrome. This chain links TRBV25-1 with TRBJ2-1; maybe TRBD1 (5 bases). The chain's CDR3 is CASSEGQGYSYNEQFF. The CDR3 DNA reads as TGTGCCAGCAGTGAAGGGCAGGGCTACTCCTACAATGAGCAGTTCTTC.